This T cell receptor (beta chain) was documented in a study of a mutant IDH1 vaccine in newly diagnosed glioma. Study as a whole: Vaccines began 4-6 weeks after radiotherapy alone, or with temozolomide cycles.

This clone showed up just once. No antigen is known for it. This CDR3 has 14 amino acids. V lost 3 bases to trimming and J lost 1 base, with 9 bases between them. In germline, CDR1 is MGHDK, CDR2 SYGVNS. The protocol was immunoSEQ multiplex PCR, while the TCRdb copy is restricted to in-frame clones and leaves out a portion. The sample holds roughly 60,000 clones, around 84% seen once. Specified time point: week 23, last vaccination. Each vaccine dose was 300 ug of mutant IDH1 20-mer peptide, with topical imiquimod. Every donor had a new WHO grade 3 or 4 astrocytoma that was IDH1-mutant, with loss of nuclear ATRX.

The chain uses TRBV25-1 and TRBJ1-1; D is unclear. The sequences come from PBMCs, collected from a glioma patient whose treatment included an IDH1 peptide vaccine. This TCR was sampled from a man younger than 45 with glioma. CDR3 DNA sequence: TGTGCCAGCAGTGATTACAGACGGAACACTGAAGCTTTCTTT. Protein sequence: CASSDYRRNTEAFF.